Included here is one T cell receptor (beta chain) sequence, with context. Antigen specificity is unknown. A junction boundary mismatches the germline segment, possibly from a read error. The roughly 17-31 mg bulk tissue piece was not sorted before simultaneous RNA and DNA extraction. This sample is part of a study of tumor-infiltrating lymphocytes in primary liver carcinoma. Study-wide points: A small share of top clones, only about 8-24%, was found in all five tumor regions.

With roughly 500 ng total RNA as template and a constant-region primer, TCR beta cDNA was made. For TCR beta, libraries were produced by three nested multiplex PCR rounds using slightly modified ARM-PCR. TCRdb ran MiXCR on the multiplex PCR reads and lists one entry per CDR3 protein. The sample lists about 190,000 distinct CDR3 sequences, approximately 86% occurring once. The receptor was isolated from a man in his forties with primary liver carcinoma and hepatitis B virus infection. The sequenced material came from tumor tissue from primary liver carcinoma.

The CDR3 DNA sequence: TGTGTCAGCAGTTACCTTGGGACAGTTGACGCACCCCTCCACTTT. This sequence encodes CVSSYLGTVDAPLHF. The chain joins TRBV6-2 or TRBV6-3 to TRBJ1-6; TRBD1 matches at 7 bases. The CDR3 has 15 amino acids. The V gene's germline CDR1 is MNHEY and CDR2 SVGEGT.